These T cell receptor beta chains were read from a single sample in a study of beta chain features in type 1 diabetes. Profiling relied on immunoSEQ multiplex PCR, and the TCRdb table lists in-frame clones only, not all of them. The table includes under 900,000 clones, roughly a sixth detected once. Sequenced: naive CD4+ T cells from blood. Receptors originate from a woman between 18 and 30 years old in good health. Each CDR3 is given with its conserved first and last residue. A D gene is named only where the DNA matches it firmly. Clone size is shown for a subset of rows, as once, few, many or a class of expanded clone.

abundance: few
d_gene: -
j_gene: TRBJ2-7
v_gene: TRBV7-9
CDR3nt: TGTGCCAGCAGCGTCCAGGTTTACGAGCAGTACTTC
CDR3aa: CASSVQVYEQYF

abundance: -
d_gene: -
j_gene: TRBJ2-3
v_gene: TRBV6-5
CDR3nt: TGTGCCAGCAGGCTAGCCCCGGTGGCTACGCAGTATTTT
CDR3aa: CASRLAPVATQYF

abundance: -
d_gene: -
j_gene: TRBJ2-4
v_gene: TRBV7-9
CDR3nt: TGTGCCAGCAGCTCAACCAGGGGTATTCAGTACTTC
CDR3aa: CASSSTRGIQYF

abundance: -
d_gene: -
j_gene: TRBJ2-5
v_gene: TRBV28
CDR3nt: TGTGCCAGCACCCTCTCAGACAGGCTGGGTCGGACCCAGTACTTC
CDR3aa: CASTLSDRLGRTQYF

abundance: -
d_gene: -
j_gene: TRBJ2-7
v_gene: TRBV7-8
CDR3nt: TGTGCCAGCAGCTTCAGGGCCCGGCGTCTAGGATCCTACGAGCAGTACTTC
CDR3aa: CASSFRARRLGSYEQYF

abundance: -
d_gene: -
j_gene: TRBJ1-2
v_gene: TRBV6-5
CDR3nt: TGTGCCAGCAGTAACGGGGACTATGGCTACACCTTC
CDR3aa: CASSNGDYGYTF

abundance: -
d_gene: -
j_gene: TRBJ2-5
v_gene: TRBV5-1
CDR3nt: TGCGCCAGCAGCTTGGCCGGAGTTGAGACCCAGTACTTC
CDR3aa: CASSLAGVETQYF

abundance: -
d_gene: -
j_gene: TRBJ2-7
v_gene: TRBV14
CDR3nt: TGTGCCAGCAGCAGACACCGCTCCTACGAGCAGTACTTC
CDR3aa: CASSRHRSYEQYF

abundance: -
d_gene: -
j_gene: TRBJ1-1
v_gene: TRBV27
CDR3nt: TGTGCCAGCAGCGTCTCGGGGGCGGTCACTGAAGCTTTCTTT
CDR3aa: CASSVSGAVTEAFF

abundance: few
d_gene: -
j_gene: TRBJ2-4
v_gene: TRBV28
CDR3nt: TGTGCCAGCAGTCTCCCGGGAGTTAATAAAAACATTCAGTACTTC
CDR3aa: CASSLPGVNKNIQYF

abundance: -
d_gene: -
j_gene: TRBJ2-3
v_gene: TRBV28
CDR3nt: TGTGCCAGCAGGGACTCCTCCACAGATACGCAGTATTTT
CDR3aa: CASRDSSTDTQYF

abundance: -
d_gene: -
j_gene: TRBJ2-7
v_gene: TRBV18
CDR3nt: TGTGCCAGCTCACGCCGGGACGCGAGGACCTACGAGCAGTACTTC
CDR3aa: CASSRRDARTYEQYF

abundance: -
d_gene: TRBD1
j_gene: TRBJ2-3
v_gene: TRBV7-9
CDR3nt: TGTGCCAGCAGCTCAAACCCGGGACAGGGGGCGGCGGATACGCAGTATTTT
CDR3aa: CASSSNPGQGAADTQYF

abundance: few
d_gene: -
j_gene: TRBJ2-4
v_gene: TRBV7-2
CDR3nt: TGTGCCAGCAGCTTAGCCGCGCGGTACATTCAGTACTTC
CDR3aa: CASSLAARYIQYF

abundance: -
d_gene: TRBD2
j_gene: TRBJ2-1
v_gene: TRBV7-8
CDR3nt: TGTGCCAGCAGCCCAAGTCGTCTGTCGGGGACTAGCGGGAGTTTCGGTGAGCAGTTCTTC
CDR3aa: CASSPSRLSGTSGSFGEQFF

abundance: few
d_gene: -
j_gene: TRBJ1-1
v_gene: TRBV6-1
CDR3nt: TGTGCCAGCAGTGGAGGGTTCGCAGGGGTCCGGAACACTGAAGCTTTCTTT
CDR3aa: CASSGGFAGVRNTEAFF

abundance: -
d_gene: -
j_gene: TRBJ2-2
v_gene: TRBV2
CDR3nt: TGTGCCAGCAAGCTCTACCCCACCGGGGAGCTGTTTTTT
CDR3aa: CASKLYPTGELFF

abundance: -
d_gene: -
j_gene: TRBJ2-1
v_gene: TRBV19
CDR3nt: TGTGCCTCCGCCGCGTACAATGAGCAGTTCTTC
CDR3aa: CASAAYNEQFF

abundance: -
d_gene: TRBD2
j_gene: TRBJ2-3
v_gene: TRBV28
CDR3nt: TGTGCCAGCAGTTCTAGCGGGACTAGCACAGATACGCAGTATTTT
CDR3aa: CASSSSGTSTDTQYF

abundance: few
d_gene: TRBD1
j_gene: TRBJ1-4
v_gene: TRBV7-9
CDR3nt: TGTGCCAGCAGCTTCCGACAGGGCGTTTTGTTTTTT
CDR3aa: CASSFRQGVLFF

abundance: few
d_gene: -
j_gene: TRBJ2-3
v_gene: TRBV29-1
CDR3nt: TGCAGCATGTCCGGGACCAACCGAGGAGATACGCAGTATTTT
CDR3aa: CSMSGTNRGDTQYF

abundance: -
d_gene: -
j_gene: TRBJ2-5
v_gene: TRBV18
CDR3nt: TGTGCCAGCTCACAAGGAGGACCACAAGAGACCCAGTACTTC
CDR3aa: CASSQGGPQETQYF

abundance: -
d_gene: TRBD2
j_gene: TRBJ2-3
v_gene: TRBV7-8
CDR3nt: TGTGCCAGCAGCTTCTCTCGGGGAGGGAGAGATACGCAGTATTTT
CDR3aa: CASSFSRGGRDTQYF

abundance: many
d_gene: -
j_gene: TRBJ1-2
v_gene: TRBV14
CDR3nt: TGTGCCAGCAGCCAAGCCCAGTCGGGTGGCTACACCTTC
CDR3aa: CASSQAQSGGYTF

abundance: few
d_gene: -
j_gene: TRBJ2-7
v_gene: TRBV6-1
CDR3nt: TGTGCCAGCAGTTCGCAGGGTCTTAGAGACGAGCAGTACTTC
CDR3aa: CASSSQGLRDEQYF

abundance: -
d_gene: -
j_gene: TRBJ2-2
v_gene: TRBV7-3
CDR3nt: TGTGCCAGCAGCTTATCGAGTACCGGGGAGCTGTTTTTT
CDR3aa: CASSLSSTGELFF

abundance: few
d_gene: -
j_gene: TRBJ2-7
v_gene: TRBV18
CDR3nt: TGTGCCAGCTCACCGGACGGCTCCTACGAGCAGTACTTC
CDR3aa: CASSPDGSYEQYF

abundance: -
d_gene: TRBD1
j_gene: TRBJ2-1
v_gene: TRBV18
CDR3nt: TGTGCCAGCTCATATGGACAGGGCTCCTACAATGAGCAGTTCTTC
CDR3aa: CASSYGQGSYNEQFF

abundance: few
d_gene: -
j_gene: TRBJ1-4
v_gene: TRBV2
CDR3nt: TGTGCCAGCAACAGTCAGGGCCACGGAGGTGAAAAACTGTTTTTT
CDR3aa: CASNSQGHGGEKLFF

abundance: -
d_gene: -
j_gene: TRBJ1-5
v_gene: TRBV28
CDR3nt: TGTGCCAGCAGTTTATTTCTGGATTCCAATCAGCCCCAGCATTTT
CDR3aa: CASSLFLDSNQPQHF

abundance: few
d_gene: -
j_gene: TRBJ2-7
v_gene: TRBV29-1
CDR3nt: TGCAGCGTAGTTACTAGGCGCTACGAGCAGTACTTC
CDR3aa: CSVVTRRYEQYF

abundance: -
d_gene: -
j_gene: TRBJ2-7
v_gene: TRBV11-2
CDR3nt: TGTGCCAGCAGCTTAGATCGGGGAGAGGGGTACTTC
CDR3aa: CASSLDRGEGYF

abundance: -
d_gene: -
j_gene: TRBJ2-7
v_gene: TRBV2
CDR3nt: TGTGCCACTTCAGCCCAGGGTCGAGGGTACGAGCAGTACTTC
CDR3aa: CATSAQGRGYEQYF

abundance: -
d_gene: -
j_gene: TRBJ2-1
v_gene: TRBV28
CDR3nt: TGTGCCAGCAGTTCACGACCTTACAATGAGCAGTTCTTC
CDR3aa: CASSSRPYNEQFF

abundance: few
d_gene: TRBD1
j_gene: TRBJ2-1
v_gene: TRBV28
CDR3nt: TGTGCCAGCAAACCCCACGGGACAGGGATTTCCAATGAGCAGTTCTTC
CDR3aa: CASKPHGTGISNEQFF

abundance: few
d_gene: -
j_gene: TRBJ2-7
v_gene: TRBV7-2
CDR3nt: TGTGCCAGCAGCTTATATGCGCCGTATCGGGATGAGCGCGAGCAGTACTTC
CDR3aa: CASSLYAPYRDEREQYF

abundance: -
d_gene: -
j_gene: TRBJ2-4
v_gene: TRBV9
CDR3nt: TGTGCCAGCAGCGTAGGGGAAGCCAAAAACATTCAGTACTTC
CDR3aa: CASSVGEAKNIQYF

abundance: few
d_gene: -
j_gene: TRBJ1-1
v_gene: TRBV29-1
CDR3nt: TGCAGCGCCGAGGGGACCCCGGGGACTGAAGCTTTCTTT
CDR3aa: CSAEGTPGTEAFF

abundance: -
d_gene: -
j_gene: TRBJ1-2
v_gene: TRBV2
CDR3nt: TGTGCCAGCATCTTTCTTACAGGGACCGGCTACACCTTC
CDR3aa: CASIFLTGTGYTF

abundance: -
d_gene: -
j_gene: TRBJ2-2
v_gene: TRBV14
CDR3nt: TGTGCCAGCAGCCTCTCGGGACACCTCACCGGGGAGCTGTTTTTT
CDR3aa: CASSLSGHLTGELFF

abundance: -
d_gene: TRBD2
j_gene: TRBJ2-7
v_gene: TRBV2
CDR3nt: TGTGCCAGCAGTCCTCAAGGACTAGCGGGAAGAAATCAGCAGTACTTC
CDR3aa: CASSPQGLAGRNQQYF

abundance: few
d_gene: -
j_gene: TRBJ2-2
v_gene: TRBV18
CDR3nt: TGTGCCAGCTCACCAACGACTCCCGGCTTTGCCGGGGAGCTGTTTTTT
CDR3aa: CASSPTTPGFAGELFF

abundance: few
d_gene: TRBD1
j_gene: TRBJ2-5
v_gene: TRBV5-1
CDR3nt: TGCGCCAGCAGCTTGGGACAGGGGGCCGTGGAGACCCAGTACTTC
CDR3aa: CASSLGQGAVETQYF

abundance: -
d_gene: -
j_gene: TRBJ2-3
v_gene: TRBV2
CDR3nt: TGTGCCAGCAGTGACGACTATACAGATACGCAGTATTTT
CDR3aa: CASSDDYTDTQYF

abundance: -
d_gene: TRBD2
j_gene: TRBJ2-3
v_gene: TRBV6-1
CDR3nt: TGTGCCAGCGAGCGGGAGGGATGGACAGATACGCAGTATTTT
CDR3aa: CASEREGWTDTQYF

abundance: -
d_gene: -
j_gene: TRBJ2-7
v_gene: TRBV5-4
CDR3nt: TGTGCCAGCAGCTCGTCAGACAGGAGCTCCTACGAGCAGTACTTC
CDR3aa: CASSSSDRSSYEQYF

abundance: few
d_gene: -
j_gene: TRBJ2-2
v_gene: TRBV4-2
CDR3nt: TGTGCCAGCAGCCAAGGAGGGGTGGGGGAGCTGTTTTTT
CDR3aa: CASSQGGVGELFF

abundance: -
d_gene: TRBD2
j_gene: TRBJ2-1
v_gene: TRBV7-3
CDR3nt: TGTGCCAGCAGCTTAACCGCCCGTGGCGGGAGAACCTACAATGAGCAGTTCTTC
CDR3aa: CASSLTARGGRTYNEQFF

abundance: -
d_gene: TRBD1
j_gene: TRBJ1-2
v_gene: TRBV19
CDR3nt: TGTGCCAGTAGTAACACAGGGGAAGGATATGGCTACACCTTC
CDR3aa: CASSNTGEGYGYTF

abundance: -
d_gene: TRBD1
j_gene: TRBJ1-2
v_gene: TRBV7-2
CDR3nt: TGTGCCAGCAGTCGGACAGGGGTGGACTATGGCTACACCTTC
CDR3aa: CASSRTGVDYGYTF

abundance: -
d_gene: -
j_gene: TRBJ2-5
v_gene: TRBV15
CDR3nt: TGTGCCACCAGCAGAGTTCCTGGGACCCAGTACTTC
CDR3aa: CATSRVPGTQYF

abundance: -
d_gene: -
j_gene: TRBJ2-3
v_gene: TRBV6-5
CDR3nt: TGTGCCTCAGCGTTGAGCGATACGCAGTATTTT
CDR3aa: CASALSDTQYF

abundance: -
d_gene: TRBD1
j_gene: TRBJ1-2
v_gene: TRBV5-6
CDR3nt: TGTGCCAGCAGCTCCAGACAGGGCGGTGGCTACACCTTC
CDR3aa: CASSSRQGGGYTF

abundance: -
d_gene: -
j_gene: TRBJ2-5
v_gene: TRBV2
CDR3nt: TGTGCCAGCAGTGACATGAGCCAAGAGACCCAGTACTTC
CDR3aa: CASSDMSQETQYF

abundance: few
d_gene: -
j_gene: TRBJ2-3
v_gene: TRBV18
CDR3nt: TGTGCCAGCTCACCCCAGCGGGCCCCAAGCACAGATACGCAGTATTTT
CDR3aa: CASSPQRAPSTDTQYF